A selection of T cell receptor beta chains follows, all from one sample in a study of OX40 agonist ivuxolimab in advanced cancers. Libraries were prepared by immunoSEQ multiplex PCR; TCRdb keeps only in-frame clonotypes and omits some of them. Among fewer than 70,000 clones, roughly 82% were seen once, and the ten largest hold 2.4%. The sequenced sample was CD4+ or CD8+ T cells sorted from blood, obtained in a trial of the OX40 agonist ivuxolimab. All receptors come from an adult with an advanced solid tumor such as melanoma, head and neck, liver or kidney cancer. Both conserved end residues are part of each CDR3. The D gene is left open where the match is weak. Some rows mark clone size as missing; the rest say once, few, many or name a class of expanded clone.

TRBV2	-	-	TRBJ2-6	TGTGCCAGCAGTGAGGCTGGGGCCAACGTCCTGACTTTC	CASSEAGANVLTF
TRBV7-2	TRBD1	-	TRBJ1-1	TGTGCCAGCAGCTCCCTGACAGGGCTTAACACTGAAGCTTTCTTT	CASSSLTGLNTEAFF
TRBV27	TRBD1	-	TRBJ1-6	TGTGCCAGCAGTTTAAGGGGGCGGGGTAACAACTATAATTCACCCCTCCACTTT	CASSLRGRGNNYNSPLHF
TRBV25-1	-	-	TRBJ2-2	TGTGCCAGCAGTGAATTGCAACTGGGTACTAAGCTGTTTTTT	CASSELQLGTKLFF
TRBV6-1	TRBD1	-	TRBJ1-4	TGTGCCAGCAGTGAAAGGGGACGGGACAGGGAAAAGCTGTTTTTT	CASSERGRDREKLFF
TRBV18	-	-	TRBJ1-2	TGTGCCAGCTCATCGGGCAGGGTCTATGGCTACACCTTC	CASSSGRVYGYTF
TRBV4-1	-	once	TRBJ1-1	TGCGCCAGCAGCCAAGATAGGGGAACTGAAGCTTTCTTT	CASSQDRGTEAFF
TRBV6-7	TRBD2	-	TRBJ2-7	TGTGCCAGCAGTTACGGAGGTCCCGGTAGCGGGGTTCGCGAGCAGTACTTC	CASSYGGPGSGVREQYF
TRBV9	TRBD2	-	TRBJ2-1	TGTGCCAGCAGCGTAGCCCCCAGCGGGGGGGCCCATGAGCAGTTCTTC	CASSVAPSGGAHEQFF
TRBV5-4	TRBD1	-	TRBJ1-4	TGTGCCAGCAGCCCGGACAGGGGACAAGAAAAACTGTTTTTT	CASSPDRGQEKLFF
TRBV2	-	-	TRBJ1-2	TGTGCCAGCTGCCCGATGAGGCTAAACTATGGCTACACCTTC	CASCPMRLNYGYTF
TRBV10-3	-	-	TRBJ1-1	TGTGCCACCGAGGACAGTCCGAACACTGAAGCTTTCTTT	CATEDSPNTEAFF
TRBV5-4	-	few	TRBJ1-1	TGTGCCAGCAGCTTTCAGGGAGACACTGAAGCTTTCTTT	CASSFQGDTEAFF
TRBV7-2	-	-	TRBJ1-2	TGTGCCAGCAGCTTTACCAGGGTTTTTGATGGCTACACCTTC	CASSFTRVFDGYTF
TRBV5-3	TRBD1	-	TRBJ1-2	TGTGCCAGGGCTTGGCGACGGACAGGGGGCTACACCTTC	CARAWRRTGGYTF
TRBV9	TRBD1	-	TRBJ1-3	TGTGCCAGCAGCCTAAATCCGGGACAGATGAGCTCTGGAAACACCATATATTTT	CASSLNPGQMSSGNTIYF
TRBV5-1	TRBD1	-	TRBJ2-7	TGCGCCAGCAGCCCTACATGGACAGGGGGTTCCAGCTCCTACGAGCAGTACTTC	CASSPTWTGGSSSYEQYF
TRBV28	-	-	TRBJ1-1	TGTGCCAGCATGACCCGGGGCACTGAAGCTTTCTTT	CASMTRGTEAFF
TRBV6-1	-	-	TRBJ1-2	TGTGCCAGCCTAATGGGGCAGAACTATGGCTACACCTTC	CASLMGQNYGYTF
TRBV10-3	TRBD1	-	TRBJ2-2	TGTGCCAACTGGGTATCGGGACAGGGGGTAACCGGGGAGCTGTTTTTT	CANWVSGQGVTGELFF
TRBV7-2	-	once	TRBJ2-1	TGTGCCAGCAGCTTAGTAGTGGGGACACGGAACAATGAGCAGTTCTTC	CASSLVVGTRNNEQFF
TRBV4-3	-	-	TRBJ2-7	TGCGCCAGCAGCCAAGTTGTTGGACAGACCTACGAGCAGTACTTC	CASSQVVGQTYEQYF
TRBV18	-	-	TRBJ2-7	TGTGCCAGCTCACCACCGGGAGTCAGGGGCACATCGGGACAGTACTTC	CASSPPGVRGTSGQYF
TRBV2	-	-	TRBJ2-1	TGTGCCAGCACCTGGGGTTACAATGAGCAGTTCTTC	CASTWGYNEQFF
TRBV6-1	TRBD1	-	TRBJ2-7	TGTGCCAGCGGACAGGGAAGGGACGAGCAGTACTTC	CASGQGRDEQYF
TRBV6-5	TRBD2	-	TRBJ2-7	TGTGCCAGCAGTTACCCAAGCGGGGGCCAAGGCGAGCAGTACTTC	CASSYPSGGQGEQYF
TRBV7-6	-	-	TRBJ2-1	TGTGCCAGCAGCCAGGGGAGCGGGAATGAGCAGTTCTTC	CASSQGSGNEQFF
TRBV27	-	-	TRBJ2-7	TGTGCCAGCAGCCCCTGGGGGGTAGCCTCATCCTACGAGCAGTACTTC	CASSPWGVASSYEQYF
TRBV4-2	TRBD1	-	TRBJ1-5	TGTGCCAGCAGCCAAGGTCTAAGGACGGGACAGGGATCAGAAGGTCAGCCCCAGCATTTT	CASSQGLRTGQGSEGQPQHF
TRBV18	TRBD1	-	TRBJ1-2	TGTGCCAGCTCATCACCCTTGAGGACAGGGGGCAACTATGGCTACACCTTC	CASSSPLRTGGNYGYTF
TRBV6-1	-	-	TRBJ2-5	TGTGCCAGCCCCGACGGGGGGCCGGGGACCCAGTACTTC	CASPDGGPGTQYF
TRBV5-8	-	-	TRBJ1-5	TGTGCCAGCAGCCGAAGGGACAGCAATCAGCCCCAGCATTTT	CASSRRDSNQPQHF
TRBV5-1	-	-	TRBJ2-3	TGCGCCAGCAGCTACGGGCCCGCCGAGGGCACAGATACGCAGTATTTT	CASSYGPAEGTDTQYF
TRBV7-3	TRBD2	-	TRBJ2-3	TGTGCCAGCAGCTCGGGGTTAGCGGGGTACACAGATACGCAGTATTTT	CASSSGLAGYTDTQYF
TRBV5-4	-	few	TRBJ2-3	TGTGCCAGCAGCCTCGGAGTGGCCCCAGATACGCAGTATTTT	CASSLGVAPDTQYF
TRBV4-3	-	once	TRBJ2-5	TGCGCCAGCAGCCAAGATCTCGTTCGAGAGACCCAGTACTTC	CASSQDLVRETQYF
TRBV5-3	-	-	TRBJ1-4	TGTGCCAGAAGCTTCGCTCTTAGGCCAGGCCCAGATGAAAAACTGTTTTTT	CARSFALRPGPDEKLFF
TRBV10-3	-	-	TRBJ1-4	TGTGCCATCAAGGGGCCAGAAGCGAGTGAAAAACTGTTTTTT	CAIKGPEASEKLFF
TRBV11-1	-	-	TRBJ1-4	TGTGCCAGCAGCTGGCGGAATGGAGATGAAAAACTGTTTTTT	CASSWRNGDEKLFF
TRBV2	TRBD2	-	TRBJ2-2	TGTGCCAGCAGTGAACAGCGGGGGACCGGGGAGCTGTTTTTT	CASSEQRGTGELFF
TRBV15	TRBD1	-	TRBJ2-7	TGTGCCACCAGCAGAGCTGGGGGACAGGGGTCCTACGAGCAGTACTTC	CATSRAGGQGSYEQYF
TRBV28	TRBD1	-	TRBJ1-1	TGTGCCACCATAGCAGGGGGCCGAACTGAAGCTTTCTTT	CATIAGGRTEAFF
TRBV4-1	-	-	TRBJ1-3	TGCGCCAGCAGCCTTAAAAAGGAGAGGGAGGGTAAAAACACCATATATTTT	CASSLKKEREGKNTIYF
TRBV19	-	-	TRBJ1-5	TGTGCCAGTACCGAACAGGGAGTCGCTCAGCCCCAGCATTTT	CASTEQGVAQPQHF
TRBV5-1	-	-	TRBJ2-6	TGCGCCAGCAGTTTATTAAGCTCTGGGGCCAACGTCCTGACTTTC	CASSLLSSGANVLTF